The sequence of this TCR beta chain was determined in a study of liver allograft versus peripheral blood T cells. Study-level background: Comparative analysis was performed on T cell receptor repertoires from transplanted livers and from recipients' peripheral blood.

This clonotype is medium-sized by share. TCRdb reprocessed the reads via MiXCR and lists one record per CDR3 protein. The table has 7,000 to 9,000 distinct CDR3 sequences, under 20% seen once. The receptor was derived from a human patient who had a liver transplant. Some of the T cells might come from the graft donor.

CDR3 coding DNA: TGTGCCAGCAGTCCCGGGCAGGGATACACCGGGGAGCTGTTTTTT. Amino acid sequence: CASSPGQGYTGELFF. The chain carries TRBV6-5 and TRBJ2-2; tentative D call: TRBD1 (5 bases). Trimming cost V 5 bases and J 3 bases, with 13 bases left between them. Germline V lookup: CDR1 MNHEY, CDR2 SVGAGI. The CDR3 spans 15 residues.